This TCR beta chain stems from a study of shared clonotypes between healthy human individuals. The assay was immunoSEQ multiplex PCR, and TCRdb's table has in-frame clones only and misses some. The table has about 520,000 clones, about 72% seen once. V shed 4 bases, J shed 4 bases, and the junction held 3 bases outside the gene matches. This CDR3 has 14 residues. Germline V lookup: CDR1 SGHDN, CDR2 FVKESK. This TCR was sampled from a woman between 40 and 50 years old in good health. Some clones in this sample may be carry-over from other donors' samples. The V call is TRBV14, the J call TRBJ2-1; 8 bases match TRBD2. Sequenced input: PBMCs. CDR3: CASSRTSIYNEQFF. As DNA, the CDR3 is TGTGCCAGCAGCCGGACTAGCATTTACAATGAGCAGTTCTTC.